This T cell receptor (beta chain) appears in the sequencing data of a study of blood T cell repertoires in COVID-19. Per the original data handling: Amplification from reference gene primers served as the basis for estimated nucleated cell counts. TCRdb keeps only in-frame clones here, not all; method: immunoSEQ multiplex PCR. For V, J and clone size, that table is used; D and trimming come from the DNA. The sample holds 100,000 to 150,000 clones, around 81% seen once. This clone was counted only a few times. Deletions cut 7 bases from V and 2 bases from J, with 12 bases between. The germline V gene has CDR1 MNHNY and CDR2 SVGAGI (reference sequence). CDR3 length: 14 residues.

The source is a man in his thirties or forties with COVID-19, enrolled during active disease. The chain recombines TRBV6-6 with TRBJ1-5, with a tentative D call TRBD1 (6 bases). The sequencing input was peripheral blood. The CDR3 region has the DNA TGTGCCAGCACCGGACAGATCGGCAATCAGCCCCAGCATTTT. Translated, it gives CASTGQIGNQPQHF.